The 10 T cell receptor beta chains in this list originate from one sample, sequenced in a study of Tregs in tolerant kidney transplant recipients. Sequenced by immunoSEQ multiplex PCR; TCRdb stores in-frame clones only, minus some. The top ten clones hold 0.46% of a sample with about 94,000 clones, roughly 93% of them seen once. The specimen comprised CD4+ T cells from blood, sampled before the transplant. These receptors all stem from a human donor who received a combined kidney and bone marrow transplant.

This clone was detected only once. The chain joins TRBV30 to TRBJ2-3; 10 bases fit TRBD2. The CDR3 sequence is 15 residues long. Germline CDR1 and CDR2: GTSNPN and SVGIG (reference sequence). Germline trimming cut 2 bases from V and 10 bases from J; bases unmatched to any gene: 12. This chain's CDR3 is CAWSIGLAGATAQYF. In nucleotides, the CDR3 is TGTGCCTGGAGTATTGGGCTAGCGGGAGCCACCGCGCAGTATTTT.

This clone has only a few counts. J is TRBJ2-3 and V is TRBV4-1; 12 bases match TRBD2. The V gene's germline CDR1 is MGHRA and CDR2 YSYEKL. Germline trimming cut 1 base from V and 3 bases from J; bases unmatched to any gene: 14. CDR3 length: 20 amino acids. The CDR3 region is CASSQGRLAGGGAGTDTQYF. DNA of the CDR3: TGCGCCAGCAGCCAAGGCCGTCTAGCGGGAGGGGGCGCGGGGACAGATACGCAGTATTTT.

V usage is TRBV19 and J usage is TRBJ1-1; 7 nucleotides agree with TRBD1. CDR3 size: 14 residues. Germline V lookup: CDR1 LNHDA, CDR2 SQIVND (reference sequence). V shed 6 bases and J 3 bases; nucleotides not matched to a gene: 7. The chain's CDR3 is CASRQNRGHTEAFF. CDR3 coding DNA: TGTGCCAGTAGGCAAAACAGGGGCCACACTGAAGCTTTCTTT.

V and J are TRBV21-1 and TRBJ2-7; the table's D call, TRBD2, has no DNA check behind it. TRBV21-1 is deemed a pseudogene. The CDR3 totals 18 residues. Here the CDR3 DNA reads TGTGCCAGCAGCAAACTCCATACTTGGGCGGGAGGGGGCTACGAGCAGTACTTC. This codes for CASSKLHTWAGGGYEQYF.

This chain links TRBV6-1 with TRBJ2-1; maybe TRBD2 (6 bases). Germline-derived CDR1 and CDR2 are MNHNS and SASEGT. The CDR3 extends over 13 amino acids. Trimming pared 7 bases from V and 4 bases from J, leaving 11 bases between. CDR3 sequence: CASTGVRYNEQFF. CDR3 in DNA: TGTGCCAGCACGGGGGTCAGGTACAATGAGCAGTTCTTC.

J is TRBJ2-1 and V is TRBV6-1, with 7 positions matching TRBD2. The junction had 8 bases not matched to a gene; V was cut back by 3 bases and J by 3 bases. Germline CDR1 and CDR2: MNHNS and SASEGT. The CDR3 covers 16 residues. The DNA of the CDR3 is TGTGCCAGCAGTGATCCTGGGGGGGTACGCTACAATGAGCAGTTCTTC. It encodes CASSDPGGVRYNEQFF.

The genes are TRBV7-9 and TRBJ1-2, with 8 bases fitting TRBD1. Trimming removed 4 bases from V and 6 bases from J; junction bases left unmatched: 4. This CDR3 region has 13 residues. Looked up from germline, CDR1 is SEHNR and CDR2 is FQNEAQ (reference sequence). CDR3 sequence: CASSSGQGHGYTF. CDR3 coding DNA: TGTGCCAGCAGCTCCGGACAGGGCCATGGCTACACCTTC.

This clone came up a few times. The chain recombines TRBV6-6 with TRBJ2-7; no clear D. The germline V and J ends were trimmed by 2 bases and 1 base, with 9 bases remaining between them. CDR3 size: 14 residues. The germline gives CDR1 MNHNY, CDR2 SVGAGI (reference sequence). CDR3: CASSYLSGSYEQYF. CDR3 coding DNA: TGTGCCAGCAGTTACCTTTCCGGGTCCTACGAGCAGTACTTC.

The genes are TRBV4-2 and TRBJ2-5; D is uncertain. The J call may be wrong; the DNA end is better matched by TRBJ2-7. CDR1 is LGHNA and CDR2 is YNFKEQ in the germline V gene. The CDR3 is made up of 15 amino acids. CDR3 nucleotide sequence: TGTGCCAGCAGCCAAGTTCTCTCGTCCTCCTACGAGCAGTACTTC. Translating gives CASSQVLSSSYEQYF.

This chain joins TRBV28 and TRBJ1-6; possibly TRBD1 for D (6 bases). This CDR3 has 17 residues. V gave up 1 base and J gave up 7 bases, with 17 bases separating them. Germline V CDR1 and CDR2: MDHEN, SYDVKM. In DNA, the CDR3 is TGTGCCAGCAGTTTATATCCGGGGGGGGCACTAAATTCACCCCTCCACTTT. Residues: CASSLYPGGALNSPLHF.